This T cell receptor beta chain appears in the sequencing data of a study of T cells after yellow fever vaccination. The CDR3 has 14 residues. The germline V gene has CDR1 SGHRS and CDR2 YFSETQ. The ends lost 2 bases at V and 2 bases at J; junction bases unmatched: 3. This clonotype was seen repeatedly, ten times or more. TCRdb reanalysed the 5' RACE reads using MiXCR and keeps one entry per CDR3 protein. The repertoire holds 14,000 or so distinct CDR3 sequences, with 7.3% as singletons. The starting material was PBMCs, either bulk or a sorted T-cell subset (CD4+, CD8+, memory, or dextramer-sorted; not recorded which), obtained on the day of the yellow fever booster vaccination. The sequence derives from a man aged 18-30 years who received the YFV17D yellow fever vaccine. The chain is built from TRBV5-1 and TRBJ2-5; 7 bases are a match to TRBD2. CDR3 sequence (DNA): TGCGCCAGCAGCTTCGCGGGGGTGCAAGAGACCCAGTACTTC. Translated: CASSFAGVQETQYF.